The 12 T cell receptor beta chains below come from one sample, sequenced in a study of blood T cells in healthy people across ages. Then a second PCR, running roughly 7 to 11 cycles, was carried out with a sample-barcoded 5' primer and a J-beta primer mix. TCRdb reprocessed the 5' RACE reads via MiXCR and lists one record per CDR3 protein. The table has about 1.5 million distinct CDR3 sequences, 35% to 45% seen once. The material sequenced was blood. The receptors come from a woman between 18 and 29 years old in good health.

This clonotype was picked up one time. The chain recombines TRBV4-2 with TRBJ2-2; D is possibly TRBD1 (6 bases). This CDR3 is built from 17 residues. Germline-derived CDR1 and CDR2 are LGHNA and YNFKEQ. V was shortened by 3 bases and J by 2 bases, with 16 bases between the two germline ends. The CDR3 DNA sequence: TGTGCCAGCAGCCAGCGCTATACAGGGTCCAACACCGGGGAGCTGTTTTTT. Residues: CASSQRYTGSNTGELFF.

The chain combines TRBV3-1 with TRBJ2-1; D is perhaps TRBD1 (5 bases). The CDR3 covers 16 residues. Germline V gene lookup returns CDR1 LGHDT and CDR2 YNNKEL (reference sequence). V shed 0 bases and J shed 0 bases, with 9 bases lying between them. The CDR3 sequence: CASSQDQGSSYNEQFF. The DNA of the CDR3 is TGTGCCAGCAGCCAAGATCAGGGTAGCTCCTACAATGAGCAGTTCTTC.

The CDR3 loop reads CASTSQIGSNQPQHF. CDR3 DNA sequence: TGTGCCAGCACTTCACAGATTGGTAGCAATCAGCCCCAGCATTTT. The chain employs TRBV4-2 and TRBJ1-5; no definite D call. The CDR3 consists of 15 residues. Trimming took off 7 bases at V and 0 bases at J, with 13 bases between the two ends. From germline, CDR1 is LGHNA and CDR2 YNFKEQ.

The CDR3 spells CASSEGLAGSGYNEQFF. The DNA for the CDR3 is TGTGCCAGCAGTGAGGGACTAGCGGGGTCAGGATACAATGAGCAGTTCTTC. The chain employs TRBV6-4 and TRBJ2-1, with 13 nucleotides matching TRBD2. Germline CDR1 MRHNA, CDR2 SNTAGT. Trimming took 3 bases from V and 4 from J; bases not matched to a gene: 6. This CDR3 comprises 17 residues.

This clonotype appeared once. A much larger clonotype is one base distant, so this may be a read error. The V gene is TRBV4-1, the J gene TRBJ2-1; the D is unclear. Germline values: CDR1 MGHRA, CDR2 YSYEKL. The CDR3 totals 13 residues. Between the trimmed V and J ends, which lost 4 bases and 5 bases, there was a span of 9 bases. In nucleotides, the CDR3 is TGCGCCAGCAGCCGTGTTCCCGACAATGAGCAGTTCTTC. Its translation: CASSRVPDNEQFF.

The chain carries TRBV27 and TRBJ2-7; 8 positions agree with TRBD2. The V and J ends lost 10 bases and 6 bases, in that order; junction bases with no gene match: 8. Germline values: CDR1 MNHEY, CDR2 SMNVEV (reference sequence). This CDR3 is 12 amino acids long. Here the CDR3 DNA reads TGTGCCACCGGGGGGGTCCACTCCGAGCAGTACTTC. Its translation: CATGGVHSEQYF.

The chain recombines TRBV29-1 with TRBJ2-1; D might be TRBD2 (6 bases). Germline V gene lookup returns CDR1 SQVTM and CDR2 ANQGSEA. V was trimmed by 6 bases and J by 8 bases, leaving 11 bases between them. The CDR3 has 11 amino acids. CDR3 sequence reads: CSVDGGDEQFF. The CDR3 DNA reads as TGCAGCGTAGACGGGGGAGATGAGCAGTTCTTC.

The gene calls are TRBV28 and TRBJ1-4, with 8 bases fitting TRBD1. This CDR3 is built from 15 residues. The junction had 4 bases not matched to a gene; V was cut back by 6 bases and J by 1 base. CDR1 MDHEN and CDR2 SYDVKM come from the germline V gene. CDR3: CASSGQGVTNEKLFF. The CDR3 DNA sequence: TGTGCCAGCAGCGGACAGGGAGTAACTAATGAAAAACTGTTTTTT.

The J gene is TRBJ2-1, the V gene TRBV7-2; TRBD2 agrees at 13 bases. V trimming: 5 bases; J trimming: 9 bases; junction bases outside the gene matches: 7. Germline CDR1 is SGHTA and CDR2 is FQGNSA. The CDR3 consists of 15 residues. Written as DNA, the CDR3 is TGTGCCAGCAGCCTGGGACTAGCGGGGTCGAGTGAGCAGTTCTTC. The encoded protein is CASSLGLAGSSEQFF.

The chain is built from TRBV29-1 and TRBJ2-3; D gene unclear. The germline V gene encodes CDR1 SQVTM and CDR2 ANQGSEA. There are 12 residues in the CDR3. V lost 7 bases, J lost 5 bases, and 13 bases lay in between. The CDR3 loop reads CSAPLGLDTQYF. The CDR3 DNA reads TGCAGCGCCCCGTTGGGGTTAGATACGCAGTATTTT.

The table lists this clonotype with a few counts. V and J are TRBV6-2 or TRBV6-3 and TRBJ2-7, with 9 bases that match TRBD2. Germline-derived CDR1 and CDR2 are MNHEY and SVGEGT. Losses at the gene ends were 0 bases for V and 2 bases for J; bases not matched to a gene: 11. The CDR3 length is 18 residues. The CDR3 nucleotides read TGTGCCAGCAGTTACTCCTCTGCGTTAGCGGGAGCGGCCTACGAGCAGTACTTC. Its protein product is CASSYSSALAGAAYEQYF.

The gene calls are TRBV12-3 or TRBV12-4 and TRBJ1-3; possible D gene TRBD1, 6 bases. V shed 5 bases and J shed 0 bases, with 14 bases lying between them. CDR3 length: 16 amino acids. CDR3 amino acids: CASSPWTVNSGNTIYF. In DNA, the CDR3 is TGTGCCAGCAGTCCGTGGACAGTCAACTCTGGAAACACCATATATTTT.